The next 20 T cell receptor beta chains were all read from a single sample in a study of blood T cell repertoires in COVID-19. Repertoires were generated with immunoSEQ multiplex PCR, while TCRdb's copy carries only in-frame clones and drops some. Here the sample spans 30,000 to 35,000 clones, over 90% being singletons. Input material: peripheral blood. The receptors stem from a human donor in a cohort sampled during active COVID-19.

Worth noting for this clone: Other DNA sequences in this sample translate to the same CDR3. CDR3 sequence: CASSLGQGNQPQHF. The CDR3 coding sequence is TGTGCCAGCAGCTTAGGACAGGGGAATCAGCCCCAGCATTTT. This rearrangement joins TRBV7-9 to TRBJ1-5, with TRBD1 identical over 8 bases. Germline V CDR1 and CDR2: SEHNR, FQNEAQ (reference sequence). The CDR3 is 14 amino acids. V lost 1 base, J lost 4 bases, and 0 bases stayed unmatched.

This chain joins TRBV3-1 (or the pseudogene TRBV3-2) and TRBJ1-4, with D possibly TRBD1 on 6 matching bases. Trimming stripped 4 bases from V and 7 bases from J, with 16 bases between. The CDR3 consists of 15 residues. Germline V gene data show CDR1 as LGHDT and CDR2 as YNNKEL (reference sequence). The DNA of the CDR3 is TGTGCCAGCAGCCTCCGGGAGGAGACAGGTGAAAAACTGTTTTTT. Translation: CASSLREETGEKLFF.

The chain is built from TRBV5-1 and TRBJ1-1; D gene uncertain. The CDR3 spans 14 residues. Trimming removed 0 bases from V and 6 bases from J, with 12 bases in between. CDR1 is SGHRS and CDR2 is YFSETQ in the germline V gene. In DNA, the CDR3 is TGCGCCAGCAGCTTGGGGGCGGGTGGGGCTGAAGCTTTCTTT. Protein sequence: CASSLGAGGAEAFF.

The J gene is TRBJ2-7, the V gene TRBV5-1; 8 bases fit TRBD1. CDR1 is SGHRS, CDR2 YFSETQ, per germline. V shed 4 bases and J 1 base; nucleotides not matched to a gene: 7. The CDR3 loop spans 15 amino acids. CDR3 loop: CASSRGQDSSYEQYF. DNA for the CDR3: TGCGCCAGCAGCCGGGGACAGGATTCTTCCTACGAGCAGTACTTC.

The V and J genes are TRBV18 and TRBJ2-1; tentatively, D is TRBD1 (5 bases). V lost 3 bases and J lost 0, with 12 bases in between. Germline V gene lookup returns CDR1 KGHSH and CDR2 LQKENI. The CDR3 is 16 residues long. This chain's CDR3 is CASSPGAPSSYNEQFF. The CDR3 nucleotides read TGTGCCAGCTCACCTGGGGCGCCTAGCTCCTACAATGAGCAGTTCTTC.

The J gene is TRBJ1-1, the V gene TRBV3-1 (or the pseudogene TRBV3-2); 9 nucleotides match TRBD1. This CDR3 is built from 14 residues. The V and J ends lost 5 bases and 2 bases, in that order; junction bases with no gene match: 3. Germline values: CDR1 LGHDT, CDR2 YNNKEL (reference sequence). CDR3 sequence reads: CASSRDRDNTEAFF. Written as DNA, the CDR3 is TGTGCCAGCAGCAGGGACAGGGATAACACTGAAGCTTTCTTT.

V usage is TRBV10-3 and J usage is TRBJ2-7, with 9 bases aligning to TRBD2. After removal of 8 bases from V and 3 bases from J, the junction contained 8 bases not matched to a gene. This CDR3 has 14 amino acids. Germline V CDR1 and CDR2: ENHRY, SYGVKD. CDR3 in amino acids: CAIGGGTSFYEQYF. In DNA form, the CDR3 reads TGTGCCATCGGCGGGGGGACTAGCTTCTACGAGCAGTACTTC.

The chain combines TRBV12-3 or TRBV12-4 with TRBJ1-1; the D gene is possibly TRBD1 (5 bases). The CDR3 spans 13 residues. Trimming cost V 7 bases and J 0 bases, with 9 bases left between them. CDR3 region: CASMGGLNTEAFF. The CDR3 DNA reads as TGTGCCAGCATGGGGGGGTTGAACACTGAAGCTTTCTTT.

The rearrangement joins TRBV5-8 to TRBJ1-1, with D tentatively TRBD1 (6 bases). The germline V gene encodes CDR1 SGHTS and CDR2 YDEGEE. V gave up 4 bases and J gave up 0 bases, with 10 bases separating them. This CDR3 spans 14 amino acids. CDR3: CASSRTVMNTEAFF. The CDR3 DNA reads as TGTGCCAGCAGCCGGACAGTTATGAACACTGAAGCTTTCTTT.

This chain connects TRBV19 to TRBJ2-2; 11 bases map to TRBD1. CDR1 is LNHDA and CDR2 is SQIVND in the germline V gene (reference sequence). V lost 6 bases and J lost 4; bases outside the gene matches: 10. The CDR3 runs 17 residues. This chain's CDR3 is CASSQRPGTGGTGELFF. The CDR3 DNA reads as TGTGCCAGTAGCCAGCGCCCCGGGACAGGGGGCACCGGGGAGCTGTTTTTT.

The CDR3 protein is CASSPRDVNTIYF. The CDR3 nucleotides read TGTGCCAGCAGCCCCCGGGATGTCAACACCATATATTTT. The rearrangement uses TRBV7-9 and TRBJ1-3; no clear D. The V end was cut by 5 bases, the J end by 7 bases, with 12 bases between. The germline V gene encodes CDR1 SEHNR and CDR2 FQNEAQ (reference sequence). CDR3 length: 13 residues.

This clone was observed a few times. V usage is TRBV7-2 and J usage is TRBJ1-5; perhaps TRBD1 as D (6 bases). The CDR3 spans 15 residues. Per the germline V gene, CDR1 is SGHTA and CDR2 is FQGNSA. Between the trimmed V and J ends, which lost 5 bases and 5 bases, there was a span of 16 bases. CDR3 nucleotides: TGTGCCAGCAGCCAGGGGAGTATGAATCATCAGCCCCAGCATTTT. The encoded protein is CASSQGSMNHQPQHF.

The chain has TRBV29-1 and TRBJ2-7; TRBD2 matches 7 bases. Germline CDR1 is SQVTM and CDR2 is ANQGSEA. J lost 3 bases, V lost 5 bases, and 4 bases had no gene match. This CDR3 spans 12 amino acids. CDR3 sequence: CSVRGVFYEQYF. CDR3 bases: TGCAGCGTTCGGGGGGTCTTCTACGAGCAGTACTTC.

The chain uses TRBV2 and TRBJ1-1; D might be TRBD1 (6 bases). The CDR3 has 13 amino acids. The germline V gene encodes CDR1 SNHLY and CDR2 FYNNEI. Trimming removed 5 bases at V and 11 bases at J, with 18 bases between. CDR3 sequence: CASSLETGGRAFF. As DNA, the CDR3 is TGTGCCAGCAGTCTCGAGACAGGCGGCAGGGCTTTCTTT.

This clone was seen just once. This chain uses TRBV28 with TRBJ1-2; D is possibly TRBD1 (6 bases). V was clipped by 2 bases and J by 7 bases, with 14 bases between them. Germline V CDR1 and CDR2: MDHEN, SYDVKM. The CDR3 spans 14 residues. CDR3 amino acids: CASSLTQGVRGYTF. CDR3 nucleotides: TGTGCCAGCAGTTTAACACAGGGAGTACGTGGCTACACCTTC.

The J gene is TRBJ2-7, the V gene TRBV5-5; perhaps TRBD1 as D (5 bases). V dropped 1 base and J dropped 2 bases, with 10 bases sitting between them. The germline CDR1 and CDR2 sequences are SGHKS and YYEKEE (reference sequence). This CDR3 region has 14 residues. The CDR3 reads CASSLSGYAYEQYF. Written as DNA, the CDR3 is TGTGCCAGCAGCTTGTCAGGGTACGCCTACGAGCAGTACTTC.

Written as DNA, the CDR3 is TGTGCCAGTAGTCAGGGCAGCCAGGTAGCCAAAAACATTCAGTACTTC. Translation gives CASSQGSQVAKNIQYF. The rearrangement uses TRBV19 and TRBJ2-4; D is perhaps TRBD1 (5 bases). V was trimmed by 5 bases and J by 0 bases, leaving 14 bases between them. The CDR3 runs to 16 residues. Germline V lookup: CDR1 LNHDA, CDR2 SQIVND (reference sequence).

The rearrangement uses TRBV2 and TRBJ2-5, with D possibly being TRBD2 (6 bases). CDR1 is SNHLY, CDR2 FYNNEI, per germline. Trimming removed 4 bases from V and 5 bases from J, with 20 bases in between. The CDR3 is 16 residues long. CDR3 DNA: TGTGCCAGCAGTGGGGACTCTTCAACTTGGTGGGAGACCCAGTACTTC. Translated: CASSGDSSTWWETQYF.

The rearrangement links TRBV7-8 to TRBJ2-1; 8 bases fit TRBD2. Germline assignment: CDR1 SGHVS and CDR2 FQNEAQ. The CDR3 is 14 residues long. V trimming: 1 base; J trimming: 8 bases; junction bases outside the gene matches: 4. CDR3 region: CASSLGSGGDEQFF. CDR3 in DNA: TGTGCCAGCAGCTTAGGGTCCGGGGGGGATGAGCAGTTCTTC.

This clone was seen a single time. This rearrangement joins TRBV19 to TRBJ2-4, with a possible D match to TRBD2 (6 bases). The germline CDR1 and CDR2 sequences are LNHDA and SQIVND (reference sequence). V lost 4 bases and J lost 7, with 8 bases in between. The CDR3 contains 12 residues. The CDR3 reads CASSTGGNIQYF. Written as DNA, the CDR3 is TGTGCCAGTAGTACCGGAGGGAACATTCAGTACTTC. The full variable domain, completed using reference TRBV19 and TRBJ2-4, is DGGITQSPKYLFRKEGQNVTLSCEQNLNHDAMYWYRQDPGQGLRLIYYSQIVNDFQKGDIAEGYSVSREKKESFPLTVTSAQKNPTAFYLCASSTGGNIQYFGAGTRLSVL.